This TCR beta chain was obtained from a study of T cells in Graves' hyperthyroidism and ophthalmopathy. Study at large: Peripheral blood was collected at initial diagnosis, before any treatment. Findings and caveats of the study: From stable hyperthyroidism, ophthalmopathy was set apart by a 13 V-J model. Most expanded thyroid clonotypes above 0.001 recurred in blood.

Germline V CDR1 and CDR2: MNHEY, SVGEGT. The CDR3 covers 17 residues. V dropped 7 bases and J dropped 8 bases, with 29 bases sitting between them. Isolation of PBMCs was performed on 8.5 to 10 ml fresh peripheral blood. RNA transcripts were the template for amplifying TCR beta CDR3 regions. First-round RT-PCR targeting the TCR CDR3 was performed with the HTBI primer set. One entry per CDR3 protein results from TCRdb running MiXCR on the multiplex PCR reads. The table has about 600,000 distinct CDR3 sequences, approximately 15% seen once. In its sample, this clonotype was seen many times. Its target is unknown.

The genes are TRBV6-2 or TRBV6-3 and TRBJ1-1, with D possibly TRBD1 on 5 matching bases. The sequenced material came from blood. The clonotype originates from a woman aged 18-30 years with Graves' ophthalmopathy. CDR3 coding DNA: TGTGCCAGCACCTCCGGGGAGGGGCAGGCAAATCGATTCGAAGCTTTCTTT. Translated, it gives CASTSGEGQANRFEAFF.